Listed below are T cell receptor beta chains from one sample, sequenced in a study of control samples from healthy donors and cancer patients. Profiling relied on immunoSEQ multiplex PCR, and the TCRdb table lists in-frame clones only, not all of them. The sample holds about 44,000 clones, 70% seen once. Source material: formalin-fixed, paraffin-embedded tissue. These receptors were collected from a male donor with melanoma. CDR3s include the opening cysteine and the closing phenylalanine or tryptophan. Each record gives: J gene, D gene, V gene, clone size, CDR3 DNA, CDR3 protein. A D gene is named only where the DNA matches it firmly. Only some rows state a clone size, as once, few, many or a class for expanded clones.

J gene: TRBJ2-1
D gene: NA
V gene: TRBV24-1
clone size: NA
CDR3 DNA: TGTGCCACCAGGCACAGGGATTCCTACAATGAGCAGTTCTTC
CDR3 protein: CATRHRDSYNEQFF

J gene: TRBJ2-1
D gene: TRBD1
V gene: TRBV5-4
clone size: NA
CDR3 DNA: TGTGCCAGCAGCTCCCCCGGGACAGGGAGAGGGGTTGAGCAGTTCTTC
CDR3 protein: CASSSPGTGRGVEQFF

J gene: TRBJ1-5
D gene: TRBD1
V gene: TRBV18
clone size: NA
CDR3 DNA: TGTGCCAGCTCACCATACCGGGACAGCACTAGGCCCCAGCATTTT
CDR3 protein: CASSPYRDSTRPQHF

J gene: TRBJ2-1
D gene: TRBD2
V gene: TRBV15
clone size: NA
CDR3 DNA: TGTGCCACCAGCAGAGACCAACTAGCGGGTGGGTATGAGCAGTTCTTC
CDR3 protein: CATSRDQLAGGYEQFF

J gene: TRBJ2-7
D gene: NA
V gene: TRBV3-1/TRBV3-2
clone size: NA
CDR3 DNA: TGTGCCAGCAGCCAAGTTAGTGGCGAGCAGTACTTC
CDR3 protein: CASSQVSGEQYF

J gene: TRBJ2-3
D gene: TRBD2
V gene: TRBV20-1
clone size: NA
CDR3 DNA: TGCAGTGCTAGTCCGGGACTAGCGCGAACCACAGATACGCAGTATTTT
CDR3 protein: CSASPGLARTTDTQYF

J gene: TRBJ1-1
D gene: TRBD1
V gene: TRBV19
clone size: NA
CDR3 DNA: TGTGCCAGTAGTATGAGGATTATGGGACAGCTTGAAGCTTTCTTT
CDR3 protein: CASSMRIMGQLEAFF

J gene: TRBJ1-3
D gene: NA
V gene: TRBV27
clone size: NA
CDR3 DNA: TGTGCCAGCAGTTTAACCCCGGGGTTCTCTGGAAACACCATATATTTT
CDR3 protein: CASSLTPGFSGNTIYF

J gene: TRBJ2-2
D gene: TRBD2
V gene: TRBV30
clone size: medium-sized
CDR3 DNA: TGTGCCTGGAGTGGACTAGCGGGAGGGCCCCCTTTAGGGGAGCTGTTTTTT
CDR3 protein: CAWSGLAGGPPLGELFF

J gene: TRBJ2-7
D gene: TRBD2
V gene: TRBV27
clone size: few
CDR3 DNA: TGTGCCACCCGACTAGCGGGAGTATACGAGCAGTACTTC
CDR3 protein: CATRLAGVYEQYF

J gene: TRBJ2-2
D gene: NA
V gene: TRBV14
clone size: NA
CDR3 DNA: TGTGCCAGCAGCCACACCCCGGCAGGGCCGCACCGGGGAGCTGTTTTT
CDR3 protein: CASSHTPAGPHRGAVF

J gene: TRBJ2-2
D gene: NA
V gene: TRBV4-2
clone size: NA
CDR3 DNA: TGTGCCAGCAGCCAAGATACTGGGGCCGGGGAGCTGTTTTTT
CDR3 protein: CASSQDTGAGELFF

J gene: TRBJ2-1
D gene: NA
V gene: TRBV25-1
clone size: NA
CDR3 DNA: TGTGCCAGCAGTGAAGGGTTCGGGACCAACAATGAGCAGTTCTTC
CDR3 protein: CASSEGFGTNNEQFF

J gene: TRBJ2-1
D gene: TRBD1
V gene: TRBV5-5
clone size: NA
CDR3 DNA: TGTGCCAGCAGTTCTATCTACAGGGGAATTTCTTACAATGAGCAGTTCTTC
CDR3 protein: CASSSIYRGISYNEQFF

J gene: TRBJ1-2
D gene: TRBD1
V gene: TRBV6-5
clone size: NA
CDR3 DNA: TGTGCCAGCAGTTACGGGGGACAGCCCTATGGCTACACCTTC
CDR3 protein: CASSYGGQPYGYTF

J gene: TRBJ2-4
D gene: TRBD2
V gene: TRBV5-6
clone size: few
CDR3 DNA: TGTGCCAGCAGCCCGACCGGGTTCGGCGCGGGAGTGAACAAAAACATTCAGTACTTC
CDR3 protein: CASSPTGFGAGVNKNIQYF

J gene: TRBJ1-6
D gene: NA
V gene: TRBV28
clone size: NA
CDR3 DNA: TGTGCCAGCAGTTTTGCTGGCTCCTATAATTCACCCCTCCACTTT
CDR3 protein: CASSFAGSYNSPLHF

J gene: TRBJ2-3
D gene: TRBD1
V gene: TRBV5-1
clone size: NA
CDR3 DNA: TGCGCCAGCAGGCCGAGGACAGGGGGCCTAGATACGCAGTATTTT
CDR3 protein: CASRPRTGGLDTQYF

J gene: TRBJ1-4
D gene: NA
V gene: TRBV27
clone size: many
CDR3 DNA: TGTGCCAGCAGTTTAGGGGGTCCTAATGAAAAACTGTTTTTT
CDR3 protein: CASSLGGPNEKLFF

J gene: TRBJ2-7
D gene: TRBD2
V gene: TRBV6-6
clone size: NA
CDR3 DNA: TGTGCCAGCACCTCAAGCGGGGTCTACGAGCAGTACTTC
CDR3 protein: CASTSSGVYEQYF

J gene: TRBJ2-2
D gene: NA
V gene: TRBV5-1
clone size: NA
CDR3 DNA: TGCGCCAGCAGCTTGGATACCGGCGGCGGAGCCGGGGAGCTGTTTTTT
CDR3 protein: CASSLDTGGGAGELFF

J gene: TRBJ2-5
D gene: TRBD1
V gene: TRBV6-5
clone size: once
CDR3 DNA: TGTGCCAGCAGCAACCCCGGACAGGTTGAGACCCAGTACTTC
CDR3 protein: CASSNPGQVETQYF

J gene: TRBJ1-2
D gene: NA
V gene: TRBV6-5
clone size: NA
CDR3 DNA: TGTGCCAGCACCACGACATCTTTTTATGGCTACACCTTC
CDR3 protein: CASTTTSFYGYTF

J gene: TRBJ1-2
D gene: NA
V gene: TRBV6-6
clone size: NA
CDR3 DNA: TGTGCCAGCAGTTACAGGGTCGGTTCCGGGTTTGGTGGCTACACCTTC
CDR3 protein: CASSYRVGSGFGGYTF

J gene: TRBJ2-3
D gene: TRBD2
V gene: TRBV5-4
clone size: once
CDR3 DNA: TGTGCCAGCAGCTCGACTAGCGGGAGAGAGGTAGATACGCAGTATTTT
CDR3 protein: CASSSTSGREVDTQYF

J gene: TRBJ1-5
D gene: NA
V gene: TRBV27
clone size: large
CDR3 DNA: TGTGCCAGCAGTTTATATGGGGGGGGCCATCAGCCCCAGCATTTT
CDR3 protein: CASSLYGGGHQPQHF

J gene: TRBJ1-2
D gene: NA
V gene: TRBV14
clone size: NA
CDR3 DNA: TGTGCCAGCAGCCAAGATCCGGGGGGGCGCGTTGGCTACACCTTC
CDR3 protein: CASSQDPGGRVGYTF

J gene: TRBJ2-3
D gene: TRBD2
V gene: TRBV18
clone size: NA
CDR3 DNA: TGTGCCAGCTCACCTGGGACTAGCGGCACAGATACGCAGTATTTT
CDR3 protein: CASSPGTSGTDTQYF

J gene: TRBJ2-7
D gene: NA
V gene: TRBV2
clone size: few
CDR3 DNA: TGTGCCAGCAGCGAAAGTGCAGAATACGAGCAGTACTTC
CDR3 protein: CASSESAEYEQYF

J gene: TRBJ2-5
D gene: TRBD2
V gene: TRBV10-3
clone size: NA
CDR3 DNA: TGTGCCATCAGTGCGACTAGCGCCCAAGAGACCCAGTACTTC
CDR3 protein: CAISATSAQETQYF

J gene: TRBJ1-2
D gene: TRBD1
V gene: TRBV7-9
clone size: few
CDR3 DNA: TGTGCCAGCAGCTTAGGGACAGGGCAGAGCTACACCTTC
CDR3 protein: CASSLGTGQSYTF

J gene: TRBJ2-1
D gene: NA
V gene: TRBV29-1
clone size: many
CDR3 DNA: TGCAGCGTTGGAATGGCAGTCTACAATGAGCAGTTCTTC
CDR3 protein: CSVGMAVYNEQFF

J gene: TRBJ1-3
D gene: NA
V gene: TRBV6-1
clone size: NA
CDR3 DNA: TGTGCCAGCAGTGACCCGGGGGGTCACAGCACCATATATTTT
CDR3 protein: CASSDPGGHSTIYF

J gene: TRBJ2-3
D gene: NA
V gene: TRBV28
clone size: NA
CDR3 DNA: TGTGCCAGCAGTTTTCCGAACACAGATACGCAGTATTTT
CDR3 protein: CASSFPNTDTQYF

J gene: TRBJ2-1
D gene: NA
V gene: TRBV12-3/TRBV12-4
clone size: NA
CDR3 DNA: TGTGCCAGCAGGATGACTAATGAGCAGTTCTTC
CDR3 protein: CASRMTNEQFF

J gene: TRBJ2-1
D gene: TRBD2
V gene: TRBV5-5
clone size: NA
CDR3 DNA: TGTGCCAGCAGCGCGGCTAGCGGGAGATGGAATGAGCAGTTCTTC
CDR3 protein: CASSAASGRWNEQFF

J gene: TRBJ1-2
D gene: NA
V gene: TRBV14
clone size: NA
CDR3 DNA: TGTGCCAGCAGCCAAGATCTGGGACTGGGGGCGACAGGTGGCTACACCTTC
CDR3 protein: CASSQDLGLGATGGYTF

J gene: TRBJ2-7
D gene: NA
V gene: TRBV6-5
clone size: NA
CDR3 DNA: TGTGCCACTACGAGGGCCAGGGGCGTCTACGAGCAGTACTTC
CDR3 protein: CATTRARGVYEQYF

J gene: TRBJ2-5
D gene: NA
V gene: TRBV18
clone size: NA
CDR3 DNA: TGTGCCAGCTCCCCTTCGGAGACCCAGTACTTC
CDR3 protein: CASSPSETQYF

J gene: TRBJ2-1
D gene: NA
V gene: TRBV11-2
clone size: NA
CDR3 DNA: TGTGCCAGCAGCTTAGAGACCCCGACTAGAAAGCAGTTCTTC
CDR3 protein: CASSLETPTRKQFF

J gene: TRBJ1-2
D gene: NA
V gene: TRBV30
clone size: NA
CDR3 DNA: TGTGCCTGGAGTGTAGGAGGTACTAACTATGGCTACACCTTC
CDR3 protein: CAWSVGGTNYGYTF

J gene: TRBJ1-5
D gene: NA
V gene: TRBV7-2
clone size: once
CDR3 DNA: TGTGCCAGCAGCTTATGGGGGACGAACAATCAGCCCCAGCATTTT
CDR3 protein: CASSLWGTNNQPQHF

J gene: TRBJ2-1
D gene: TRBD2
V gene: TRBV2
clone size: NA
CDR3 DNA: TGTGCCAGCAGTGAAGCCGGCGGGGGACTAGCGGGAGAGCAGTTCTTC
CDR3 protein: CASSEAGGGLAGEQFF

J gene: TRBJ2-2
D gene: NA
V gene: TRBV20-1
clone size: NA
CDR3 DNA: TGCAGTGCTAGTCCCGGGACGAACACCGGGGAGCTGTTTTTT
CDR3 protein: CSASPGTNTGELFF